The 26 T cell receptor beta chains reported below all come from one sample, sequenced in a study of T cell responses to AZD1222 COVID-19 vaccine. Sequencing was performed with immunoSEQ multiplex PCR; in TCRdb, only in-frame clones are kept and a portion is missing. Seen here are about 81,000 clones, around 90% observed once, and the top ten hold about 8%. The specimen was peripheral blood, collected 28 days after the second AZD1222 dose. Receptors were obtained from an adult who received the AZD1222 COVID-19 vaccine.

The chain recombines TRBV2 with TRBJ1-6; D gene uncertain. There are 14 residues in the CDR3. Germline lookup yields CDR1 SNHLY and CDR2 FYNNEI. V lost 5 bases to trimming and J lost 0 bases, with 5 bases between them. CDR3 region: CASSPSSYNSPLHF. For the CDR3, the DNA is TGTGCCAGCAGTCCGAGCTCCTATAATTCACCCCTCCACTTT.

The chain is built from TRBV19 and TRBJ1-1; the D gene is possibly TRBD1 (6 bases). Per the germline V gene, CDR1 is LNHDA and CDR2 is SQIVND (reference sequence). The length of the CDR3 is 14 residues. The V gene lost 8 bases and the J gene lost 0 bases, with 13 bases spanning the gap. The CDR3 DNA reads TGTGCCAGTGGACAGTGGCGAATGAACACTGAAGCTTTCTTT. Amino acid sequence: CASGQWRMNTEAFF.

V usage is TRBV5-1 and J usage is TRBJ2-3, with TRBD2 matching 10 bases. The CDR3 covers 18 residues. The germline V gene encodes CDR1 SGHRS and CDR2 YFSETQ. Losses at the gene ends were 0 bases for V and 2 bases for J; bases not matched to a gene: 9. The CDR3 region has the DNA TGCGCCAGCAGCTTGGGGGGGGCTAGCGGGAGCGCCACAGATACGCAGTATTTT. Encoded protein: CASSLGGASGSATDTQYF.

The V and J genes are TRBV28 and TRBJ1-1; weak D call: TRBD1 (5 bases). V was clipped by 5 bases and J by 10 bases, with 17 bases between them. Germline V gene lookup returns CDR1 MDHEN and CDR2 SYDVKM. The CDR3 is made up of 13 amino acids. Here the CDR3 reads CASSGRLQGRAFF. The CDR3 DNA is TGTGCCAGCAGTGGAAGGCTCCAGGGAAGAGCTTTCTTT.

The chain employs TRBV7-9 and TRBJ2-1, with 9 bases aligning to TRBD2. CDR1 is SEHNR, CDR2 FQNEAQ, per germline (reference sequence). Trimming took 3 bases from V and 8 from J; bases not matched to a gene: 8. CDR3 length: 15 amino acids. The CDR3 is CASSFFGGRVDEQFF. CDR3 coding DNA: TGTGCCAGCAGCTTTTTCGGCGGGAGGGTCGATGAGCAGTTCTTC.

The J gene is TRBJ2-5, the V gene TRBV28, with 9 bases that match TRBD1. Germline CDR1 is MDHEN and CDR2 is SYDVKM. There are 13 residues in the CDR3. Losses at the gene ends were 5 bases for V and 5 bases for J; bases not matched to a gene: 3. As DNA, the CDR3 is TGTGCCAGCAGTACAGGGGGCTGGGAGACCCAGTACTTC. Amino acid sequence: CASSTGGWETQYF.

The chain recombines TRBV29-1 with TRBJ2-7; D gene ambiguous. The CDR3 totals 14 residues. With 4 bases removed from V and 3 bases from J, the gap between germline ends came to 16 bases. Germline-derived CDR1 and CDR2 are SQVTM and ANQGSEA. CDR3 amino acids: CSVASPVNSYEQYF. The CDR3 bases are TGCAGCGTTGCCTCCCCTGTGAATAGCTACGAGCAGTACTTC.

The V call is TRBV19, the J call TRBJ2-7, with 9 bases identical to TRBD2. The CDR3 spans 15 residues. With 1 base clipped from V and 6 bases from J, the junction kept 7 bases outside the gene matches. The germline CDR1 and CDR2 sequences are LNHDA and SQIVND (reference sequence). For the CDR3, the DNA is TGTGCCAGTAGTATAGTGATTAGCGGGAGCGGCGAGCAGTACTTC. Translated, it gives CASSIVISGSGEQYF.

The chain recombines TRBV7-2 with TRBJ1-6, with TRBD1 identical over 8 bases. J lost 6 bases, V lost 3 bases, and 1 base had no gene match. CDR1 SGHTA and CDR2 FQGNSA come from the germline V gene. This CDR3 is built from 14 residues. The CDR3 nucleotides are TGTGCCAGCAGCTTCGGACAGGGTAATTCACCCCTCCACTTT. It yields the protein CASSFGQGNSPLHF.

The V call is TRBV28, the J call TRBJ1-6; D is uncertain. V lost 6 bases and J 0 bases, leaving 6 bases between the germline ends. CDR1 and CDR2 (germline): MDHEN, SYDVKM. This CDR3 is 14 amino acids long. The CDR3 protein is CASRISSYNSPLHF. CDR3 nucleotides: TGTGCCAGCAGGATAAGCTCCTATAATTCACCCCTCCACTTT.

This chain uses TRBV29-1 with TRBJ2-1; D perhaps matches TRBD2 (5 bases). The CDR3 runs 13 residues. Trimming removed 7 bases at V and 8 bases at J, with 18 bases between. Germline V gene data show CDR1 as SQVTM and CDR2 as ANQGSEA. The CDR3 nucleotides read TGCAGCGCCGAAGGACTCGACGGCGATGAGCAGTTCTTC. Translated, it gives CSAEGLDGDEQFF.

This rearrangement joins TRBV5-1 to TRBJ1-1; no definite D call. The germline CDR1 and CDR2 sequences are SGHRS and YFSETQ. With 4 bases removed from V and 0 bases from J, the gap between germline ends came to 7 bases. This CDR3 spans 13 amino acids. The CDR3 protein is CASSLQLNTEAFF. Written as DNA, the CDR3 is TGCGCCAGCAGCCTCCAATTGAACACTGAAGCTTTCTTT. The complete variable domain, with remaining parts taken from reference TRBV5-1 and TRBJ1-1, reads KAGVTQTPRYLIKTRGQQVTLSCSPISGHRSVSWYQQTPGQGLQFLFEYFSETQRNKGNFPGRFSGRQFSNSRSEMNVSTLELGDSALYLCASSLQLNTEAFFGQGTRLTVV.

This chain uses TRBV19 with TRBJ2-1; TRBD1 aligns across 7 bases. Trimming at V came to 2 bases and at J to 4 bases, leaving 8 bases not matched to a gene. Germline-derived CDR1 and CDR2 are LNHDA and SQIVND (reference sequence). The length of the CDR3 is 16 residues. CDR3 protein: CASSIYSRGIYNEQFF. Here the CDR3 DNA reads TGTGCCAGTAGTATATATTCCAGGGGGATATACAATGAGCAGTTCTTC.

The chain joins TRBV28 to TRBJ1-1; 7 bases are a match to TRBD1. The germline CDR1 and CDR2 sequences are MDHEN and SYDVKM. V lost 5 bases to trimming and J lost 5 bases; unmatched junction nucleotides: 5. The CDR3 runs 13 residues. The CDR3 sequence is CASSLDRETEAFF. CDR3 nucleotide sequence: TGTGCCAGCAGTCTCGACAGGGAGACTGAAGCTTTCTTT.

This rearrangement joins TRBV19 to TRBJ1-5, with a weak D call TRBD1 (5 bases). This CDR3 has 15 residues. V lost 3 bases, J lost 0 bases, and 9 bases lay in between. Germline CDR1 reads LNHDA; CDR2 reads SQIVND (reference sequence). CDR3 sequence reads: CASSIGAGSNQPQHF. CDR3 coding DNA: TGTGCCAGTAGTATCGGGGCAGGTAGCAATCAGCCCCAGCATTTT.

This clone came up a few times. The chain uses TRBV14 and TRBJ2-7; D is possibly TRBD2 (6 bases). Per the germline V gene, CDR1 is SGHDN and CDR2 is FVKESK. The CDR3 contains 17 residues. Trimming pared 1 base from V and 7 bases from J, leaving 23 bases between. The DNA of the CDR3 is TGTGCCAGCAGCCAAGGGTTAGGGACTCTCCCTTCTAAGGAGCAGTACTTC. Protein: CASSQGLGTLPSKEQYF.

This CDR3 is CASSLGGGPTNEKLFF. Here the CDR3 DNA reads TGCGCCAGCAGCTTGGGAGGGGGACCAACTAATGAAAAACTGTTTTTT. The rearrangement uses TRBV5-1 and TRBJ1-4; the D gene is possibly TRBD1 (6 bases). This CDR3 contains 16 residues. Germline values: CDR1 SGHRS, CDR2 YFSETQ. V lost 0 bases, J lost 0 bases, and 9 bases lay in between. Drawing the rest from reference TRBV5-1 and TRBJ1-4, the complete variable domain is KAGVTQTPRYLIKTRGQQVTLSCSPISGHRSVSWYQQTPGQGLQFLFEYFSETQRNKGNFPGRFSGRQFSNSRSEMNVSTLELGDSALYLCASSLGGGPTNEKLFFGSGTQLSVL.

V usage is TRBV19 and J usage is TRBJ1-4; a weak D match, TRBD1 (5 bases). V was shortened by 3 bases and J by 5 bases, with 10 bases between the two germline ends. The CDR3 has 14 residues. The germline gives CDR1 LNHDA, CDR2 SQIVND (reference sequence). CDR3 loop: CASSMGRLNEKLFF. The CDR3 DNA reads TGTGCCAGTAGTATGGGGCGGTTGAATGAAAAACTGTTTTTT. The whole variable domain, filled in from reference TRBV19 and TRBJ1-4, reads DGGITQSPKYLFRKEGQNVTLSCEQNLNHDAMYWYRQDPGQGLRLIYYSQIVNDFQKGDIAEGYSVSREKKESFPLTVTSAQKNPTAFYLCASSMGRLNEKLFFGSGTQLSVL.

The chain has TRBV18 and TRBJ1-6; D is uncertain. Germline values: CDR1 KGHSH, CDR2 LQKENI. V was clipped by 3 bases and J by 7 bases, with 13 bases between them. This CDR3 spans 15 amino acids. CDR3 loop: CASSPARGANSPLHF. Written as DNA, the CDR3 is TGTGCCAGCTCACCGGCCCGGGGAGCGAATTCACCCCTCCACTTT.

V gene TRBV24-1 combines with J gene TRBJ1-2; D gene unclear. Germline-derived CDR1 and CDR2 are KGHDR and SFDVKD. CDR3 length: 14 residues. V was pared by 5 bases and J by 6 bases, with 15 bases between. DNA of the CDR3: TGTGCCACCAGTGGGACGGCTGAAGGCCATGGCTACACCTTC. Translated, it gives CATSGTAEGHGYTF.

This clone was recorded only once. The chain couples TRBV7-2 to TRBJ2-7, with TRBD1 as a possible D gene (6 bases). Germline values: CDR1 SGHTA, CDR2 FQGNSA. The V gene lost 5 bases and the J gene lost 0 bases, with 11 bases spanning the gap. This CDR3 has 14 residues. The CDR3 DNA is TGTGCCAGCAGCCTCGGACAGCCCTCCTACGAGCAGTACTTC. Residues: CASSLGQPSYEQYF.

The chain joins TRBV7-9 to TRBJ2-1; 13 bases agree with TRBD2. This CDR3 comprises 19 residues. Germline-derived CDR1 and CDR2 are SEHNR and FQNEAQ (reference sequence). Losses at the gene ends were 5 bases for V and 2 bases for J; bases not matched to a gene: 12. CDR3 in amino acids: CASSPRTSGSGVAYNEQFF. The CDR3 coding sequence is TGTGCCAGCAGCCCCCGGACTAGCGGGAGCGGGGTCGCCTACAATGAGCAGTTCTTC.

J is TRBJ2-2 and V is TRBV19; a weak D match, TRBD2 (6 bases). The CDR3 has 15 residues. From germline, CDR1 is LNHDA and CDR2 SQIVND (reference sequence). The ends were cut back, 6 bases at V and 3 bases at J, with 14 bases in the middle. CDR3 in amino acids: CASSARLGYTGELFF. The CDR3 nucleotides read TGTGCCAGTAGCGCCCGACTAGGGTACACCGGGGAGCTGTTTTTT.

The chain combines TRBV3-1 (or the pseudogene TRBV3-2) with TRBJ1-2, with D possibly matching TRBD1 (6 bases). This CDR3 spans 15 amino acids. The V gene's germline CDR1 is LGHDT and CDR2 YNNKEL (reference sequence). V was cut by 2 bases and J by 6 bases, with 16 bases left in between. For the CDR3, the DNA is TGTGCCAGCAGCCAAACTCTACAGGGTATGGATGGCTACACCTTC. Its protein product is CASSQTLQGMDGYTF.

This chain links TRBV19 with TRBJ1-2; no clear D gene. From germline, CDR1 is LNHDA and CDR2 SQIVND (reference sequence). The CDR3 totals 12 residues. V was trimmed by 7 bases and J by 7 bases, leaving 13 bases between them. The CDR3 bases are TGTGCCAGTAACCCCCAAGAGGGTGGCTACACCTTC. This codes for CASNPQEGGYTF.

This chain joins TRBV11-2 and TRBJ2-7; D is unclear. Germline V gene data show CDR1 as SGHAT and CDR2 as FQNNGV. This CDR3 comprises 16 residues. V was clipped by 1 base and J by 4 bases, with 17 bases between them. The CDR3 is CASSLVGNRPLYEQYF. The CDR3 DNA reads TGTGCCAGCAGCTTAGTGGGGAATCGGCCTTTGTACGAGCAGTACTTC.